The 26 T cell receptor beta chains below come from one sample, sequenced in a study of blood T cell repertoires in COVID-19. Profiling relied on immunoSEQ multiplex PCR, and the TCRdb table lists in-frame clones only, not all of them. The sample holds fewer than 65,000 clones, approximately 91% seen once. Sequenced material: peripheral blood. Receptors were obtained from a woman between 55 and 75 years old with active or convalescent COVID-19.

The chain links TRBV7-2 to TRBJ2-1; D is unclear. The CDR3 totals 15 residues. V was trimmed by 2 bases and J by 6 bases, leaving 14 bases between them. The germline V gene encodes CDR1 SGHTA and CDR2 FQGNSA. For the CDR3, the DNA is TGTGCCAGCAGCTTATCGGTGAGCAAAGTCAATGAGCAGTTCTTC. It is translated as CASSLSVSKVNEQFF.

The chain joins TRBV12-3 or TRBV12-4 to TRBJ1-2; D ambiguous. The CDR3 loop spans 13 amino acids. Trimming took off 6 bases at V and 2 bases at J, with 10 bases between the two ends. CDR3 DNA: TGTGCCAGCAGCCCTAGTTTCAACTATGGCTACACCTTC. Encoded protein: CASSPSFNYGYTF.

V usage is TRBV28 and J usage is TRBJ1-2; D may be TRBD1 (5 bases). The CDR3 is 14 amino acids. V lost 8 bases, J lost 2 bases, and 15 bases lay in between. Germline V gene lookup returns CDR1 MDHEN and CDR2 SYDVKM. As DNA, the CDR3 is TGTGCCAGCGGCGCAGGGTACGGGAACTATGGCTACACCTTC. It specifies CASGAGYGNYGYTF.

V usage is TRBV18 and J usage is TRBJ1-2; D is unresolved. Per the germline V gene, CDR1 is KGHSH and CDR2 is LQKENI. The CDR3 contains 16 residues. Trimming removed 2 bases from V and 1 base from J, with 14 bases in between. CDR3 in DNA: TGTGCCAGCTCACCAATTTCCGGGAAGAATAACTATGGCTACACCTTC. Translated: CASSPISGKNNYGYTF.

CDR3 region: CASSSPTSGSGKGSYNEQFF. The CDR3 DNA reads TGTGCCAGCAGTTCCCCGACTAGCGGGAGTGGCAAGGGGTCCTACAATGAGCAGTTCTTC. J is TRBJ2-1 and V is TRBV28; 12 bases match TRBD2. The ends lost 4 bases at V and 1 base at J; junction bases unmatched: 14. The CDR3 is 20 residues long. The germline V gene has CDR1 MDHEN and CDR2 SYDVKM.

This clone was counted a single time. V gene TRBV5-6 combines with J gene TRBJ1-3, with D hard to call. The CDR3 has 14 residues. V was clipped by 4 bases and J by 7 bases, with 15 bases between them. Germline CDR1 reads SGHDT; CDR2 reads YYEEEE. For the CDR3, the DNA is TGTGCCAGCAGCCGTGACTCTCTCGGCAACACCATATATTTT. Protein sequence: CASSRDSLGNTIYF.

The sample holds one count of this clone. The chain links TRBV10-3 to TRBJ1-5, with 7 bases identical to TRBD1. Germline loops: CDR1 ENHRY, CDR2 SYGVKD. The CDR3 extends over 13 amino acids. The junction had 5 bases not matched to a gene; V was cut back by 5 bases and J by 7 bases. Here the CDR3 reads CAISLTGDQPQHF. In DNA, the CDR3 is TGTGCCATCAGTTTAACAGGGGACCAGCCCCAGCATTTT.

V usage is TRBV27 and J usage is TRBJ2-7; D unclear. The CDR3 covers 16 residues. Deletions cut 0 bases from V and 1 base from J, with 13 bases between. Germline CDR1 MNHEY, CDR2 SMNVEV (reference sequence). The CDR3 spells CASSLSSLTVSYEQYF. The DNA of the CDR3 is TGTGCCAGCAGTTTATCGTCATTAACGGTATCCTACGAGCAGTACTTC.

The chain couples TRBV5-5 to TRBJ1-3; 12 positions match TRBD1. J lost 2 bases, V lost 5 bases, and 5 bases had no gene match. CDR3 length equals 16 residues. Germline CDR1 reads SGHKS; CDR2 reads YYEKEE (reference sequence). The CDR3 spells CASRSGTGGAGNTIYF. In DNA form, the CDR3 reads TGTGCCAGCAGGTCCGGGACAGGGGGCGCTGGAAACACCATATATTTT.

The chain is built from TRBV28 and TRBJ2-7; D may be TRBD1 (6 bases). Trimming removed 7 bases at V and 7 bases at J, with 14 bases between. CDR3 size: 12 residues. The germline V gene has CDR1 MDHEN and CDR2 SYDVKM. Here the CDR3 DNA reads TGTGCCAGCACAGACAGGCCGGGGGAGCAGTACTTC. Its translation is CASTDRPGEQYF.

V is TRBV7-3 and J is TRBJ2-1; D not certain. The CDR3 contains 15 residues. Germline V gene sequence: CDR1 SGHTA, CDR2 FQGTGA. The V end was cut by 2 bases, the J end by 4 bases, with 12 bases between. CDR3 region: CASSLEGGQYNEQFF. CDR3 DNA: TGTGCCAGCAGCTTAGAAGGCGGCCAATACAATGAGCAGTTCTTC.

The chain has TRBV6-5 and TRBJ2-2, with TRBD1 matching over 8 bases. Germline V gives CDR1 MNHEY, CDR2 SVGAGI. After removal of 9 bases from V and 6 bases from J, the junction contained 9 bases not matched to a gene. The CDR3 extends over 14 amino acids. The CDR3 coding sequence is TGTGCCAGTGATAACAGGGGGACGGCCGGGGAGCTGTTTTTT. Translation gives CASDNRGTAGELFF.

The chain couples TRBV28 to TRBJ1-5, with D possibly TRBD1 on 5 matching bases. Germline CDR1 reads MDHEN; CDR2 reads SYDVKM. CDR3 length: 19 residues. V lost 2 bases and J lost 2, with 22 bases in between. CDR3 protein: CASSLEAAIRGSGNQPQHF. CDR3 bases: TGTGCCAGCAGTTTAGAGGCGGCGATTCGGGGGTCGGGCAATCAGCCCCAGCATTTT. Drawing the rest from reference TRBV28 and TRBJ1-5, the complete variable domain is DVKVTQSSRYLVKRTGEKVFLECVQDMDHENMFWYRQDPGLGLRLIYFSYDVKMKEKGDIPEGYSVSREKKERFSLILESASTNQTSMYLCASSLEAAIRGSGNQPQHFGDGTRLSIL.

The chain recombines TRBV7-9 with TRBJ1-6; 7 bases align to TRBD1. V gave up 5 bases and J gave up 2 bases; unmatched junction bases: 12. Germline V gene data show CDR1 as SEHNR and CDR2 as FQNEAQ (reference sequence). CDR3 length equals 18 residues. The chain's CDR3 is CASSPTGLLGTYNSPLHF. In nucleotides, the CDR3 is TGTGCCAGCAGCCCGACAGGGTTGCTTGGTACCTATAATTCACCCCTCCACTTT.

This chain uses TRBV12-3 or TRBV12-4 with TRBJ2-4, with D unresolved. The CDR3 is 13 amino acids. Trimming took 3 bases from V and 2 from J, leaving 5 bases between them. CDR3 DNA sequence: TGTGCCAGCAGTTTTAATACCAAAAACATTCAGTACTTC. Translation gives CASSFNTKNIQYF.

This clone was seen only a few times. The gene calls are TRBV30 and TRBJ1-3, with D maybe TRBD1 (6 bases). V lost 2 bases and J 0 bases, leaving 11 bases between the germline ends. Germline V CDR1 and CDR2: GTSNPN, SVGIG (reference sequence). This CDR3 comprises 15 residues. The CDR3 loop reads CAWSPKGGSGNTIYF. As DNA, the CDR3 is TGTGCCTGGAGTCCGAAAGGGGGCTCTGGAAACACCATATATTTT. Drawing the rest from reference TRBV30 and TRBJ1-3, the complete variable domain is SQTIHQWPATLVQPVGSPLSLECTVEGTSNPNLYWYRQAAGRGLQLLFYSVGIGQISSEVPQNLSASRPQDRQFILSSKKLLLSDSGFYLCAWSPKGGSGNTIYFGEGSWLTVV.

V gene TRBV11-2 combines with J gene TRBJ2-1; 7 nucleotides agree with TRBD2. The trim removed 3 bases at V and 5 bases at J, leaving 1 base unmatched. The V gene's germline CDR1 is SGHAT and CDR2 FQNNGV. The CDR3 contains 13 residues. CDR3 sequence (DNA): TGTGCCAGCAGCTTCGGGAGGAACAATGAGCAGTTCTTC. Amino acid sequence: CASSFGRNNEQFF.

This chain links TRBV14 with TRBJ1-1; the D gene is possibly TRBD1 (6 bases). Trimming took off 0 bases at V and 3 bases at J, with 14 bases between the two ends. The CDR3 has 16 residues. Germline CDR1 SGHDN, CDR2 FVKESK. CDR3 region: CASSQETGSIYTEAFF. Here the CDR3 DNA reads TGTGCCAGCAGCCAAGAAACAGGGTCGATTTACACTGAAGCTTTCTTT.

Points on this clone: Other nucleotide sequences from this sample produce the same CDR3. The rearrangement joins TRBV4-2 to TRBJ2-7; no firm D call. Trimming shortened V by 3 bases and J by 5 bases, and 14 bases separated the two germline ends. The CDR3 sequence is 14 residues long. Looked up from germline, CDR1 is LGHNA and CDR2 is YNFKEQ. The CDR3 protein is CASSHGLARDEQYF. The CDR3 region has the DNA TGTGCCAGCAGCCATGGCCTGGCTCGGGACGAGCAGTACTTC.

V gene TRBV5-1 combines with J gene TRBJ1-1, with a possible D match to TRBD1 (6 bases). In germline, CDR1 is SGHRS, CDR2 YFSETQ. V gave up 4 bases and J gave up 7 bases, with 20 bases separating them. The CDR3 totals 15 residues. The CDR3 protein is CASSAGDNSIGEAFF. The CDR3 nucleotides are TGCGCCAGCAGCGCCGGGGACAATTCGATCGGTGAAGCTTTCTTT.

V usage is TRBV5-1 and J usage is TRBJ1-1, with D tentatively TRBD1 (6 bases). Germline CDR1 is SGHRS and CDR2 is YFSETQ. This CDR3 has 14 amino acids. V was trimmed by 0 bases and J by 5 bases, leaving 11 bases between them. CDR3 nucleotides: TGCGCCAGCAGCTTGGAATGGGGGCCGACTGAAGCTTTCTTT. Its translation: CASSLEWGPTEAFF.

The chain couples TRBV30 to TRBJ1-2; 7 positions match TRBD1. After removal of 0 bases from V and 6 bases from J, the junction contained 7 bases not matched to a gene. The germline V gene encodes CDR1 GTSNPN and CDR2 SVGIG (reference sequence). The CDR3 extends over 14 amino acids. The CDR3 DNA sequence: TGTGCCTGGAGTGTACTGCGAGGGGGCGATGGCTACACCTTC. Amino acids: CAWSVLRGGDGYTF.

The V and J genes are TRBV4-2 and TRBJ1-3, with a tentative D call TRBD1 (6 bases). Germline CDR1 LGHNA, CDR2 YNFKEQ. V was clipped by 3 bases and J by 4 bases, with 16 bases between them. The CDR3 consists of 16 residues. The CDR3 here is CASSHPARGAGNTIYF. The CDR3 coding sequence is TGTGCCAGCAGCCATCCCGCCAGGGGCGCGGGAAACACCATATATTTT.

The chain employs TRBV4-2 and TRBJ2-1; a weak D match, TRBD2 (5 bases). CDR1 and CDR2 (germline): LGHNA, YNFKEQ. The length of the CDR3 is 18 residues. The V and J ends lost 0 bases and 7 bases respectively, with 22 bases between them. CDR3 sequence (DNA): TGTGCCAGCAGCCAAGAGAGGGCTTCAACCGGTTCACGTAATGAGCAGTTCTTC. This sequence encodes CASSQERASTGSRNEQFF.

V gene TRBV30 combines with J gene TRBJ1-1, with D perhaps TRBD1 (5 bases). V gave up 3 bases and J gave up 2 bases, with 13 bases separating them. From germline, CDR1 is GTSNPN and CDR2 SVGIG (reference sequence). The CDR3 contains 14 residues. In DNA form, the CDR3 reads TGTGCCTGGAGCCATAACCAGGGTAACACTGAAGCTTTCTTT. As protein: CAWSHNQGNTEAFF.

This clone was counted a few times. V gene TRBV11-1 combines with J gene TRBJ1-1; D remains ambiguous. V shed 6 bases and J shed 10 bases, with 18 bases lying between them. Germline V lookup: CDR1 SGHAT, CDR2 FQDESV (reference sequence). The CDR3 totals 13 residues. CDR3 sequence reads: CASRPPWAEGAFF. The CDR3 DNA is TGTGCCAGCAGGCCCCCCTGGGCCGAGGGAGCTTTCTTT.